Below, 21 T cell receptor beta chains from the same sample are listed, as sequenced in a study of radiotherapy plus CTLA-4 blockade in lung cancer. Sequencing was performed with immunoSEQ multiplex PCR; in TCRdb, only in-frame clones are kept and a portion is missing. This table has 35,000 to 40,000 clones, approximately 83% appearing once. The sample here was peripheral blood, taken from a patient treated with radiotherapy plus ipilimumab. These receptors all come from a human donor with non-small cell lung cancer whose response to radiotherapy plus ipilimumab could not be evaluated.

The chain employs TRBV9 and TRBJ2-1; 8 nucleotides line up with TRBD2. Per germline, CDR1 SGDLS and CDR2 YYNGEE. This CDR3 comprises 17 residues. Losses at the gene ends were 3 bases for V and 3 bases for J; bases not matched to a gene: 11. The CDR3 reads CASSGDPSGGGYNEQFF. The CDR3 nucleotides are TGTGCCAGCAGCGGAGACCCGAGCGGGGGTGGCTACAATGAGCAGTTCTTC.

The CDR3 coding sequence is TGTGCCAGCAGCTTAGCCGGGACAGGGGAAAACTATGGCTACACCTTC. Its protein product is CASSLAGTGENYGYTF. The chain combines TRBV7-9 with TRBJ1-2; 10 bases are a match to TRBD1. CDR3 length: 16 residues. Germline trimming cut 0 bases from V and 2 bases from J; bases unmatched to any gene: 3. CDR1 and CDR2 from the germline V gene are SEHNR and FQNEAQ (reference sequence).

The J gene is TRBJ2-7, the V gene TRBV7-9, with D perhaps TRBD2 (6 bases). V lost 3 bases to trimming and J lost 0 bases, with 15 bases between them. There are 16 residues in the CDR3. Germline CDR1 is SEHNR and CDR2 is FQNEAQ (reference sequence). CDR3 residues: CASSFAEGGSSYEQYF. DNA for the CDR3: TGTGCCAGCAGCTTCGCAGAAGGAGGGAGCTCCTACGAGCAGTACTTC.

The rearrangement uses TRBV10-3 and TRBJ1-5; D gene uncertain. V lost 4 bases, J lost 6 bases, and 4 bases lay in between. Germline V gene sequence: CDR1 ENHRY, CDR2 SYGVKD. CDR3 length equals 11 residues. CDR3 DNA sequence: TGTGCCATCAGTGCCAGTCAGCCCCAGCATTTT. The encoded protein is CAISASQPQHF.

The genes are TRBV19 and TRBJ2-3; possibly TRBD1 for D (5 bases). CDR3 length equals 17 residues. Per the germline V gene, CDR1 is LNHDA and CDR2 is SQIVND (reference sequence). Trimming removed 0 bases from V and 4 bases from J, with 17 bases in between. CDR3 coding DNA: TGTGCCAGTAGTATAGATCTCGGCTCGCTAGGGGCAGATACGCAGTATTTT. This translates into CASSIDLGSLGADTQYF.

Concerning this clone: It is likely a read error, because the conserved phenylalanine at the end of the CDR3 is missing. The DNA is left out, because the CDR3 cannot be placed on it with certainty; the CDR3 is given as TCRdb lists it. V is TRBV7-3 and J is TRBJ2-6; TRBD1, the table's D call, was not compared with the DNA. With termini counted, the CDR3 has 11 amino acids. Per germline, CDR1 SGHTA and CDR2 FQGTGA. CDR3: CASSLYGLWGP.

This chain connects TRBV5-8 to TRBJ2-7, with 9 positions matching TRBD1. There are 14 residues in the CDR3. The V gene's germline CDR1 is SGHTS and CDR2 YDEGEE. The J segment lost 5 bases and the V segment lost 5 bases, leaving 8 bases of the junction unmatched. The CDR3 nucleotides read TGTGCCAGCAGACAGTGGGACAGGGCGAACGAGCAGTACTTC. This codes for CASRQWDRANEQYF.

The rearrangement joins TRBV7-2 to TRBJ2-7, with a possible D match to TRBD1 (6 bases). The CDR3 extends over 11 amino acids. V gave up 8 bases and J gave up 4 bases, with 9 bases separating them. From germline, CDR1 is SGHTA and CDR2 FQGNSA. CDR3 loop: CASRQGYEQYF. DNA of the CDR3: TGTGCCAGCCGCCAGGGGTACGAGCAGTACTTC.

This chain joins TRBV13 and TRBJ2-1; 13 bases agree with TRBD2. Germline V gene sequence: CDR1 PRHDT, CDR2 FYEKMQ (reference sequence). J gave up 9 bases and V 0 bases, and 5 bases lay outside the gene matches. There are 16 residues in the CDR3. This chain's CDR3 is CASSLGGLAGFREQFF. CDR3 DNA: TGTGCCAGCAGCTTAGGGGGACTAGCGGGGTTTCGTGAGCAGTTCTTC.

The chain uses TRBV5-6 and TRBJ2-1, with D uncertain. Germline CDR1 and CDR2: SGHDT and YYEEEE. CDR3 size: 12 residues. The ends were cut back, 0 bases at V and 8 bases at J, with 6 bases in the middle. CDR3 DNA: TGTGCCAGCAGCTTGGCCGAGGATGAGCAGTTCTTC. It codes for CASSLAEDEQFF.

The chain carries TRBV28 and TRBJ2-7; 8 positions match TRBD1. The V gene's germline CDR1 is MDHEN and CDR2 SYDVKM. The CDR3 has 16 amino acids. J gave up 6 bases and V 5 bases, and 15 bases lay outside the gene matches. The CDR3 DNA is TGTGCCAGCAGTACACATCTGGACAGGGAGGTTTCCGAGCAGTACTTC. Translated, it gives CASSTHLDREVSEQYF.

The rearrangement links TRBV27 to TRBJ2-5, with TRBD2 identical over 7 bases. V shed 2 bases, J shed 9 bases, and the junction held 3 bases outside the gene matches. The CDR3 has 12 residues. In germline, CDR1 is MNHEY, CDR2 SMNVEV (reference sequence). Here the CDR3 reads CASSLGGGAQYF. The CDR3 nucleotides read TGTGCCAGCAGTTTAGGCGGGGGAGCCCAGTACTTC.

There are a few counts of this clone. A far larger clone is only one base removed, so a read error is likely. The rearrangement joins TRBV7-9 to TRBJ1-2, with a weak D call TRBD1 (5 bases). The germline V and J ends were trimmed by 11 bases and 8 bases, with 30 bases remaining between them. Per germline, CDR1 SEHNR and CDR2 FQNEAQ (reference sequence). CDR3 length: 16 residues. CDR3 amino acids: CAGIQTAGLRKEGYTF. For the CDR3, the DNA is TGTGCCGGCATCCAGACCGCGGGACTCCGTAAGGAGGGCTACACCTTC. Drawing the rest from reference TRBV7-9 and TRBJ1-2, the complete variable domain is DTGVSQNPRHKITKRGQNVTFRCDPISEHNRLYWYRQTLGQGPEFLTYFQNEAQLEKSRLLSDRFSAERPKGSFSTLEIQRTEQGDSAMYLCAGIQTAGLRKEGYTFGSGTRLTVV.

This clone came up once. The chain employs TRBV10-2 and TRBJ2-4; TRBD2 aligns across 12 bases. V lost 2 bases to trimming and J lost 0 bases; unmatched junction nucleotides: 8. The CDR3 runs 19 residues. Germline lookup yields CDR1 WSHSY and CDR2 SAAADI. CDR3 coding DNA: TGCGCCAGCAGTGAGCCTTCGACTAGCGGGAGATTAGCCAAAAACATTCAGTACTTC. Translated, it gives CASSEPSTSGRLAKNIQYF.

This rearrangement joins TRBV7-3 to TRBJ2-2; 15 nucleotides line up with TRBD2. The CDR3 totals 17 residues. CDR1 is SGHTA and CDR2 is FQGTGA in the germline V gene. V was pared by 0 bases and J by 7 bases, with 3 bases of the junction left unmatched. The CDR3 protein is CASSLTGTSGRNGELFF. CDR3 sequence (DNA): TGTGCCAGCAGCTTAACAGGGACTAGCGGGAGGAACGGGGAGCTGTTTTTT.

This rearrangement joins TRBV7-2 to TRBJ1-3; TRBD1 matches 9 bases. The V and J ends lost 7 bases and 2 bases, in that order; junction bases with no gene match: 3. Germline CDR1 SGHTA, CDR2 FQGNSA. This CDR3 spans 14 amino acids. CDR3 in DNA: TGTGCCAGCACCGGACAGGGGACTGGAAACACCATATATTTT. Its translation: CASTGQGTGNTIYF.

The genes are TRBV29-1 and TRBJ2-1; 16 bases are a match to TRBD2. The CDR3 covers 17 residues. After removal of 3 bases from V and 3 bases from J, the junction contained 5 bases not matched to a gene. Germline-derived CDR1 and CDR2 are SQVTM and ANQGSEA. CDR3 residues: CSVEGLAGGPNYNEQFF. The CDR3 nucleotides are TGCAGCGTTGAGGGACTAGCGGGAGGGCCTAACTACAATGAGCAGTTCTTC.

The CDR3 loop reads CASSDDRINEKLFF. CDR3 in DNA: TGCGCCAGCAGCGATGACAGGATCAATGAAAAACTGTTTTTT. This chain links TRBV5-1 with TRBJ1-4; D may be TRBD1 (6 bases). CDR1 is SGHRS and CDR2 is YFSETQ in the germline V gene. V gave up 4 bases and J gave up 5 bases, with 12 bases separating them. The CDR3 has 14 amino acids.

This chain connects TRBV29-1 to TRBJ1-2, with D tentatively TRBD1 (5 bases). Germline CDR1 reads SQVTM; CDR2 reads ANQGSEA. The CDR3 runs 12 residues. Trimming removed 4 bases from V and 4 bases from J, with 10 bases in between. CDR3 loop: CSVGGGGYGYTF. The CDR3 DNA reads TGCAGCGTTGGCGGGGGTGGCTATGGCTACACCTTC.

This CDR3 is CATSSQRQGTEAFF. Here the CDR3 DNA reads TGTGCCACCAGCAGTCAGCGCCAGGGCACTGAAGCTTTCTTT. The genes are TRBV15 and TRBJ1-1; TRBD1 might be the D (5 bases). The CDR3 runs 14 residues. The germline V gene encodes CDR1 LNHNV and CDR2 YYDKDF (reference sequence). Trimming pared 3 bases from V and 4 bases from J, leaving 12 bases between.

This chain uses TRBV28 with TRBJ1-2; no clear D. The CDR3 is 14 amino acids. The germline CDR1 and CDR2 sequences are MDHEN and SYDVKM. V was cut by 6 bases and J by 2 bases, with 13 bases left in between. The CDR3 spells CASSSTNPNYGYTF. In DNA form, the CDR3 reads TGTGCCAGCAGCTCCACTAACCCGAACTATGGCTACACCTTC.